This T cell receptor beta chain originates from a study of blood T cell repertoires in COVID-19. Background on the study: From T cells, B-cell-depleted T cells, or PBMCs came the material, which was cDNA or gDNA.

Source study methods: Amplifying reference gene primers gave estimates of nucleated cell counts. Some clones are missing from TCRdb's copy, which holds only in-frame ones; the method was immunoSEQ multiplex PCR. V, J and clone size are those of that table, while D and trimming were read from the DNA. The sample yields roughly 440,000 clones, around 88% seen once. Enrollment of patients from Seattle took place during active infection, with longitudinal follow-up. V shed 4 bases and J shed 6 bases, with 15 bases lying between them. Germline V CDR1 and CDR2: SGHTA, FQGTGA. The CDR3 runs 14 residues. Material for sequencing was peripheral blood. This receptor was obtained from a woman between 50 and 59 years old with COVID-19, enrolled during active disease. The rearrangement uses TRBV7-3 and TRBJ1-1; D not certain. The CDR3 region is CASSSMPIGAEAFF. The CDR3 nucleotides are TGTGCCAGCAGCTCGATGCCCATCGGGGCTGAAGCTTTCTTT.